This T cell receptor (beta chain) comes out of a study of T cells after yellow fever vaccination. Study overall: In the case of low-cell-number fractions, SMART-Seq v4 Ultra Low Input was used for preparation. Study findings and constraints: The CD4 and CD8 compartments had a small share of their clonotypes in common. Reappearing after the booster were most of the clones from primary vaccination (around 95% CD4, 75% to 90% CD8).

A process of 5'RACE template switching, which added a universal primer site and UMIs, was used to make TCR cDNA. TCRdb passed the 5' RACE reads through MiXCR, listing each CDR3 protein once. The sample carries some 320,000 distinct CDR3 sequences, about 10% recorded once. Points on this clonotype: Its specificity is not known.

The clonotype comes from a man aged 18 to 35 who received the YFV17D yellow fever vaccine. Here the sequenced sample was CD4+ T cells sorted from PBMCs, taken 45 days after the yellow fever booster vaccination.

The CDR3 region has the DNA TGTGCCAGCAGCCTTCCAGGGGGTCGACAAGAGACCCAGTACTTC. Translated, it gives CASSLPGGRQETQYF. The V gene is TRBV7-9, the J gene TRBJ2-5, with 7 bases identical to TRBD1. V lost 5 bases to trimming and J lost 2 bases; unmatched junction nucleotides: 8. This CDR3 has 15 amino acids. Germline V gene data show CDR1 as SEHNR and CDR2 as FQNEAQ (reference sequence).